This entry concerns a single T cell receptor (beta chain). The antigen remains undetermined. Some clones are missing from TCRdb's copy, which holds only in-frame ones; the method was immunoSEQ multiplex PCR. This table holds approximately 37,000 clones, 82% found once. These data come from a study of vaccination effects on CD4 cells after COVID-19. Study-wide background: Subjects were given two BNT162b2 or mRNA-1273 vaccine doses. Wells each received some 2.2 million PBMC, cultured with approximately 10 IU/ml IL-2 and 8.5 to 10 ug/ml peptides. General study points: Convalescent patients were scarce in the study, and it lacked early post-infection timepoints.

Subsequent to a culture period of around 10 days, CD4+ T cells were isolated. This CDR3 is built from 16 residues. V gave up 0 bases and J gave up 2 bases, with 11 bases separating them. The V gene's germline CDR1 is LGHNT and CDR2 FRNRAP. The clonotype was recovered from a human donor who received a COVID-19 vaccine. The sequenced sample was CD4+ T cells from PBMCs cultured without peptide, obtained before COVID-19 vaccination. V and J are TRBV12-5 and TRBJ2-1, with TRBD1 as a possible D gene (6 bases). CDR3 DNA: TGTGCTAGTGGTTTGGTACAGGGAATGACCTACAATGAGCAGTTCTTC. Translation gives CASGLVQGMTYNEQFF.